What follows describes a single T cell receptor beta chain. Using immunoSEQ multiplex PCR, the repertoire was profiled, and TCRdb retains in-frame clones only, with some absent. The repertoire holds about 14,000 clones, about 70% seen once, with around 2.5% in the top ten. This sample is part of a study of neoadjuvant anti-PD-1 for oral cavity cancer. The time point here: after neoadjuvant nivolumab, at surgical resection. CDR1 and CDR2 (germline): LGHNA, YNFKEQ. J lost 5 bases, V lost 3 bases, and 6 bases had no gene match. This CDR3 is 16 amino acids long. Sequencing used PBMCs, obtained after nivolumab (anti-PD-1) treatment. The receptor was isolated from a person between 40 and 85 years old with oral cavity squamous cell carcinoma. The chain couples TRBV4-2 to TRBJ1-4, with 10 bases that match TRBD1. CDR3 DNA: TGTGCCAGCAGCCAGAGAGGGACAGGGGTAAATGAAAAACTGTTTTTT. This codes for CASSQRGTGVNEKLFF.